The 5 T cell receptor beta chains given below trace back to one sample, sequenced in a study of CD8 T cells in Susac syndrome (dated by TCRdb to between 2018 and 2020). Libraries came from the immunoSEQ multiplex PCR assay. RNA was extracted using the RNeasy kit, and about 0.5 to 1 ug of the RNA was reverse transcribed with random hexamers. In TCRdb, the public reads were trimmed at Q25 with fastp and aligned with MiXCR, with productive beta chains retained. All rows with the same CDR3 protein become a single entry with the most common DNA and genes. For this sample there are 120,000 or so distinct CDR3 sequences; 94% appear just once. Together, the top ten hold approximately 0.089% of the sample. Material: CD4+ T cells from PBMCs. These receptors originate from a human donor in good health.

The CDR3 DNA is TGTGCCAGCAGCTCCCGAGGGGAGGAGACCCAGTACTTC. Amino acid sequence: CASSSRGEETQYF. V usage is TRBV7-9 and J usage is TRBJ2-5, with D perhaps TRBD1 or TRBD2 (5 bases each). The germline CDR1 and CDR2 sequences are SEHNR and FQNEAQ (reference sequence). Trimming took 4 bases from V and 5 from J, leaving 11 bases between them. There are 13 residues in the CDR3. The whole variable domain, remainder taken from reference TRBV7-9 and TRBJ2-5, is DTGVSQNPRHKITKRGQNVTFRCDPISEHNRLYWYRQTLGQGPEFLTYFQNEAQLEKSRLLSDRFSAERPKGSFSTLEIQRTEQGDSAMYLCASSSRGEETQYFGPGTRLLVL.

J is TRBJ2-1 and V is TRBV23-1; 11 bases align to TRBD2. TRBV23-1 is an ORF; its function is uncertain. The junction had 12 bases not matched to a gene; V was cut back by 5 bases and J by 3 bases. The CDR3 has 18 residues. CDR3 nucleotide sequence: TGCGCCAGCAGTTGTCCCCGGGGACTAGCGGTAGACTACAATGAGCAGTTCTTC. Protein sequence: CASSCPRGLAVDYNEQFF.

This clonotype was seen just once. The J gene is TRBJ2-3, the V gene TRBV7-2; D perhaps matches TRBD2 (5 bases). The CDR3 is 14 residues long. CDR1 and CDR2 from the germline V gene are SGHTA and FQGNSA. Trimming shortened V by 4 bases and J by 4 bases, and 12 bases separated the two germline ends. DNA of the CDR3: TGTGCCAGCAGCTACGGAGGAAAGTCAGATACGCAGTATTTT. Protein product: CASSYGGKSDTQYF. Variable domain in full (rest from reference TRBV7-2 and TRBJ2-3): GAGVSQSPSNKVTEKGKDVELRCDPISGHTALYWYRQSLGQGLEFLIYFQGNSAPDKSGLPSDRFSAERTGGSVSTLTIQRTQQEDSAVYLCASSYGGKSDTQYFGPGTRLTVL.

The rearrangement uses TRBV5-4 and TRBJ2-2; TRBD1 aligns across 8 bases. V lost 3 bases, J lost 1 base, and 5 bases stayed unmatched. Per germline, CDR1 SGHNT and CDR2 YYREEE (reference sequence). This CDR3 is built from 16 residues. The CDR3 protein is CASSSSGTGNTGELFF. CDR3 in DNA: TGTGCCAGCAGCTCCTCCGGGACAGGGAACACCGGGGAGCTGTTTTTT. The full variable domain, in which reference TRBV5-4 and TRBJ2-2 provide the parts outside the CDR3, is ETGVTQSPTHLIKTRGQQVTLRCSSQSGHNTVSWYQQALGQGPQFIFQYYREEENGRGNFPPRFSGLQFPNYSSELNVNALELDDSALYLCASSSSGTGNTGELFFGEGSRLTVL.

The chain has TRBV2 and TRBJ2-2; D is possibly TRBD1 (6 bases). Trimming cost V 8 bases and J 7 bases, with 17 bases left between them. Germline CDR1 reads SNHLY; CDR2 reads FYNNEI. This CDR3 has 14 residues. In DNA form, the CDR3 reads TGTGCCAGCGGCCGGGACATTAATATCGGGGAGCTGTTTTTT. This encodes CASGRDINIGELFF.